This TCR beta chain is drawn from a study of blood T cell repertoires in COVID-19. In the study overall: Whether acute or convalescent, the COVID-19 samples came from the United States, Italy and Spain. Sources were T cells, B-cell-depleted T cells, or PBMCs; the material itself was cDNA or gDNA.

Per the authors' pipeline: Reference gene primer amplification yielded estimated nucleated cell counts. Profiled with immunoSEQ multiplex PCR; TCRdb holds only in-frame clones, not every one. The DNA gave D and trimming, while V, J and clone size come from that table. The top ten hold more than 6.5% of the sample, which has about 66,000 clones, about 86% seen once. V lost 3 bases and J lost 5, with 16 bases in between. CDR3 length: 15 amino acids. Germline lookup yields CDR1 KGHSH and CDR2 LQKENI. This rearrangement joins TRBV18 to TRBJ1-2; possibly TRBD1 for D (5 bases). The sequenced sample was peripheral blood. The TCR originated in a man aged 45-65 years with active COVID-19. DNA for the CDR3: TGTGCCAGCTCACCCTCAGGGTCAGAACTATATGGCTACACCTTC. It specifies CASSPSGSELYGYTF.